This T cell receptor beta chain came from a study of cytomegalovirus exposure and HLA in healthy donors. Study-level points and caveats: Researchers reported in a later analysis that a missense DCLRE1C variant was tied to TCR beta V- and J-gene trimming. In a later analysis, CMV-associated beta chains were mostly HLA-associated, it appeared. Within an earlier analysis, most TCR beta V segments proved productive either about 87% or about 30% of the time.

This clone was observed a few times. What it binds is unknown. The length of the CDR3 is 13 residues. V lost 7 bases, J lost 3 bases, and 9 bases lay in between. Germline lookup yields CDR1 MGHDK and CDR2 SYGVNS. PCR used 60 Vbeta primers and 13 Jbeta primers. The repertoire was sequenced with immunoSEQ multiplex PCR; TCRdb's copy has only in-frame clones and lacks some. The sample lists approximately 120,000 clones, around 80% seen once, with about 8.3% in the top ten. The TCR was taken from a woman aged 45 to 65 in good health and CMV-seropositive. V is TRBV25-1 and J is TRBJ1-4, with D maybe TRBD1 (5 bases). Sequenced input: PBMCs. Here the CDR3 reads CASTGLANEKLFF. CDR3 DNA: TGTGCCAGCACAGGGTTGGCTAATGAAAAACTGTTTTTT.